The rows below give T cell receptor beta chains drawn from one sample of a study of radiation and T cells in renal cell carcinoma. Measured with immunoSEQ multiplex PCR; TCRdb has only the in-frame clones, and not every one. The sample carries 150,000 or so clones, about 87% recorded once. The sample in question was blood, obtained from a patient whose treatment included radiotherapy and nephrectomy. These receptors came from a woman in her forties or fifties with renal cell carcinoma. CDR3s include the opening cysteine and the closing phenylalanine or tryptophan. A D gene is named only where the DNA matches it firmly. Size tells how often a clone was seen (once, few, many) or the class of an expanded clone, and some rows leave it out.

v_gene,abundance,j_gene,d_gene,CDR3nt,CDR3aa
TRBV6-1,NA,TRBJ1-5,NA,TGTGCCAGCAGTGAATGGGGAGACGATCAGCCCCAGCATTTT,CASSEWGDDQPQHF
TRBV27,NA,TRBJ2-3,TRBD2,TGTGCCAGCAGTTTCCGGGACTATAGAGATACGCAGTATTTT,CASSFRDYRDTQYF
TRBV5-1,NA,TRBJ2-1,NA,TGCGCCAGCAGCTCCGGCAGGAGCAGCTCCTACAATGAGCAGTTCTTC,CASSSGRSSSYNEQFF
TRBV18,NA,TRBJ2-1,NA,TGTGCCAGCTCACCGGTACGCCACAATGAGCAGTTCTTC,CASSPVRHNEQFF
TRBV4-2,once,TRBJ2-2,NA,TGTGCCAGCAGCGAGCCGGGGTTAAGGACCGGGGAGCTGTTTTTT,CASSEPGLRTGELFF
TRBV19,many,TRBJ2-5,NA,TGTGCCAGTAGTAACCAAGAGACCCAGTACTTC,CASSNQETQYF
TRBV11-3,NA,TRBJ2-2,TRBD2,TGTGCCAGCAGCCAAGCAAGCGGGGGGGCGTCCGGGGAGCTGTTTTTT,CASSQASGGASGELFF
TRBV4-3,NA,TRBJ2-3,TRBD2,TGCGCCAGCAGCCAATTTGTAGCGGGGACAGATACGCAGTATTTT,CASSQFVAGTDTQYF
TRBV2,NA,TRBJ2-1,NA,TGTGCCAGCAGTTCCTACAATGAGCAGTTCTTC,CASSSYNEQFF
TRBV6-5,NA,TRBJ1-2,TRBD1,TGTGCCAGCAGCATTGACAGGGGGACCTATGGCTACACCTTC,CASSIDRGTYGYTF
TRBV21-1,NA,TRBJ2-7,NA,TGTGCCAAACCCGTTCTCGGGGGGAACCTCTCCTACGAGCAGTACTTC,CAKPVLGGNLSYEQYF
TRBV5-1,few,TRBJ1-1,NA,TGCGCCAGCAGCCTACATTCTAACACTGAAGCTTTCTTT,CASSLHSNTEAFF
TRBV6-5,NA,TRBJ1-1,TRBD1,TGTGCCAGCAGAACCGGGACAGGGATGAACACTGAAGCTTTCTTT,CASRTGTGMNTEAFF
TRBV2,few,TRBJ1-1,TRBD1,TGTGCCAGCAGTAGCAACAGGGGGCAGGGGAACACTGAAGCTTTCTTT,CASSSNRGQGNTEAFF
TRBV5-1,few,TRBJ2-5,NA,TGCGCCAGCAGCTTGGGACACGCCAAAGAGACCCAGTACTTC,CASSLGHAKETQYF
TRBV11-1,NA,TRBJ2-3,NA,TGTGCCAGCAAGCTCCAAAGCAGCACAGATACGCAGTATTTT,CASKLQSSTDTQYF
TRBV6-1,NA,TRBJ2-1,NA,TGTGCCAGCAGTGAAGCTGCAGCCTACAATGAGCAGTTCTTC,CASSEAAAYNEQFF
TRBV6-6,few,TRBJ2-7,TRBD2,TGTGCCAGCAGAATAATAAGCGGGGCTAAGCAGTACTTC,CASRIISGAKQYF
TRBV21-1,NA,TRBJ2-7,NA,TGTGCCAGCAGCAAACCGTGGGACAGGGAGAGCTCCTACGAGCAGTACTTC,CASSKPWDRESSYEQYF
TRBV6-1,once,TRBJ1-1,NA,TGTGCCAGCAGTGAAGTTCGGGAGGATGAAGCTTTCTTT,CASSEVREDEAFF
TRBV6-1,NA,TRBJ1-4,NA,TGTGCCAGCAGTGAAGATTGGGGGGGAGAGTTGGGGGAAAAACTGTTTTTT,CASSEDWGGELGEKLFF
TRBV7-3,NA,TRBJ2-6,NA,TGTGCCAGCAGCTTCACAGGGTTATACTCTGGGGCCAACGTCCTGACTTTC,CASSFTGLYSGANVLTF
TRBV7-9,NA,TRBJ2-7,TRBD1,TGTGCCAGCAGCTTACAACAGGGGACCTACGAGCAGTACTTC,CASSLQQGTYEQYF
TRBV5-4,NA,TRBJ2-7,NA,TGTGCCAGCAGCCGCTCCGCTGGCTGGTACGAGCAGTACTTC,CASSRSAGWYEQYF
TRBV5-1,NA,TRBJ2-5,NA,TGCGCCAGCAGCTTGGGTCAGATTCAAGAGACCCAGTACTTC,CASSLGQIQETQYF
TRBV7-6,NA,TRBJ1-1,NA,TGTGCCAGCAGCTTAAGAGGGCCGAACACTGAAGCTTTCTTT,CASSLRGPNTEAFF
TRBV2,NA,TRBJ1-1,NA,TGTGCCAGCAGTGTAAACAGGAACACTGAAGCTTTCTTT,CASSVNRNTEAFF
TRBV4-2,NA,TRBJ2-3,NA,TGTGCCAGCAGCCAAGACGGACAGGGAGGGGATACGCAGTATTTT,CASSQDGQGGDTQYF
TRBV2,few,TRBJ1-5,TRBD1,TGTGCCAGCAAATCTGACAGGGGAAATCAGCCCCAGCATTTT,CASKSDRGNQPQHF
TRBV6-6,NA,TRBJ2-1,TRBD2,TGTGCCAGCAGTTACGGACTAGCGGGGGCCAATGAGCAGTTCTTC,CASSYGLAGANEQFF
TRBV19,NA,TRBJ1-6,NA,TGTGCCAGCCAAGGGGTAAATAATTCACCCCTCCACTTT,CASQGVNNSPLHF
TRBV4-1,NA,TRBJ2-1,NA,TGCGCCAGCAGCCAAGAAACGTGGTCGGATGAGCAGTTCTTC,CASSQETWSDEQFF
TRBV7-8,NA,TRBJ1-1,NA,TGTGCCAGCAGCCCGAGACGGGGCCGGTTGAATGCTTTCTTT,CASSPRRGRLNAFF